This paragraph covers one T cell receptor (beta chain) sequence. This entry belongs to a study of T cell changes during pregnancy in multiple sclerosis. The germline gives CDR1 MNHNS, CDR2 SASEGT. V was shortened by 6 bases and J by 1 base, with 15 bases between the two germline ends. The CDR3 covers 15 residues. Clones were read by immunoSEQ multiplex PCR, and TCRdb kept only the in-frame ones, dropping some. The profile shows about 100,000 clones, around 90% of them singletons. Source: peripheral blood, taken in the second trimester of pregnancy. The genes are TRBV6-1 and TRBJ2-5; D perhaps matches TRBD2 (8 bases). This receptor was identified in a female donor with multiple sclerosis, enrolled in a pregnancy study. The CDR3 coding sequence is TGTGCCAGCAGAGGGACAGCGGGGGCCCAAGAGACCCAGTACTTC. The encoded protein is CASRGTAGAQETQYF.